What follows are 5 T cell receptor beta chains derived from one specimen sequenced in a study of T cell responses to AZD1222 COVID-19 vaccine. Here immunoSEQ multiplex PCR was the method, and the copy in TCRdb shows in-frame clones only, minus some. The table includes about 120,000 clones, roughly nine tenths detected once. This specimen was peripheral blood, taken on day 0 of AZD1222 vaccination. The receptors originated from an adult in good health.

This clone qualifies as medium-sized (0.01 to 0.1%). Different DNA sequences within this sample yield the same CDR3. This chain joins TRBV6-6 and TRBJ2-3; D is undetermined. Looked up from germline, CDR1 is MNHNY and CDR2 is SVGAGI (reference sequence). With 8 bases removed from V and 4 bases from J, the gap between germline ends came to 7 bases. The CDR3 is made up of 11 amino acids. The CDR3 DNA reads as TGTGCCAGCCGGTTCTCAGATACGCAGTATTTT. Its protein product is CASRFSDTQYF.

Of note for this clone: An end of the junction differs from the germline gene, which may be a read error. This chain links TRBV27 with TRBJ2-6; D is unclear. Germline loops: CDR1 MNHEY, CDR2 SMNVEV (reference sequence). The CDR3 consists of 11 residues. CDR3 residues: CASSCEQAEHF. The CDR3 nucleotides read TGTGCCAGCAGTTGTGAGCAGGCAGAGCATTTC. Drawing the rest from reference TRBV27 and TRBJ2-6, the complete variable domain is EAQVTQNPRYLITVTGKKLTVTCSQNMNHEYMSWYRQDPGLGLRQIYYSMNVEVTDKGDVPEGYKVSRKEKRNFPLILESPSPNQTSLYFCASSCEQAEHFGAGSRLTVL.

V usage is TRBV3-1 (or the pseudogene TRBV3-2) and J usage is TRBJ1-1; D is ambiguous. Germline V gene sequence: CDR1 LGHDT, CDR2 YNNKEL (reference sequence). This CDR3 comprises 14 residues. Between the trimmed V and J ends, which lost 5 bases and 7 bases, there was a span of 17 bases. Here the CDR3 DNA reads TGTGCCAGCAGCTCCCCGACTGGGCGGCATGAAGCTTTCTTT. Protein product: CASSSPTGRHEAFF.

V usage is TRBV30 and J usage is TRBJ1-2; no firm D call. The V and J ends lost 4 bases and 2 bases respectively, with 8 bases between them. The V gene's germline CDR1 is GTSNPN and CDR2 SVGIG (reference sequence). The CDR3 has 12 amino acids. This CDR3 is CAWTNANYGYTF. The CDR3 region has the DNA TGTGCCTGGACCAACGCGAACTATGGCTACACCTTC.

The rearrangement joins TRBV7-3 to TRBJ2-3; 7 bases are shared with TRBD1. The length of the CDR3 is 16 residues. Germline values: CDR1 SGHTA, CDR2 FQGTGA. J was trimmed by 0 bases and V by 5 bases; bases with no gene match: 8. CDR3 residues: CASSPQGTASTDTQYF. CDR3 bases: TGTGCCAGCAGCCCCCAGGGGACAGCAAGCACAGATACGCAGTATTTT.